This TCR beta chain was captured by sequencing in a study of shared clonotypes between healthy human individuals. Study-level results: Non-shared clonotypes showed lower generation probabilities than clonotypes common to all four donors.

Details on this clone: Its antigen remains unidentified.

Deletions cut 5 bases from V and 8 bases from J, with 19 bases between. The CDR3 totals 15 residues. CDR1 and CDR2 from the germline V gene are LNHDA and SQIVND (reference sequence). Clones were sequenced by immunoSEQ multiplex PCR, and TCRdb holds only the in-frame ones, with some missing. The table records over 1.4 million clones, roughly 97% of them present only once. Those who donated were healthy HIV-negative adults, with no recent acute infections or vaccinations reported. Subsets obtained from CD4+ cells comprised CD45RA+ naive and CD45RA-negative memory cells. The sequenced material came from naive CD4+ T cells sorted from blood. Regarding subset: CD45RA+ positively selected. This chain uses TRBV19 with TRBJ2-1, with D perhaps being TRBD1 or TRBD2 (5 bases each). The sequence was obtained from a man aged 30-40 years in good health. CDR3 in DNA: TGTGCCAGTAGTGCCCAGGGCGGGCCTAACGATGAGCAGTTCTTC. Translating it yields CASSAQGGPNDEQFF.